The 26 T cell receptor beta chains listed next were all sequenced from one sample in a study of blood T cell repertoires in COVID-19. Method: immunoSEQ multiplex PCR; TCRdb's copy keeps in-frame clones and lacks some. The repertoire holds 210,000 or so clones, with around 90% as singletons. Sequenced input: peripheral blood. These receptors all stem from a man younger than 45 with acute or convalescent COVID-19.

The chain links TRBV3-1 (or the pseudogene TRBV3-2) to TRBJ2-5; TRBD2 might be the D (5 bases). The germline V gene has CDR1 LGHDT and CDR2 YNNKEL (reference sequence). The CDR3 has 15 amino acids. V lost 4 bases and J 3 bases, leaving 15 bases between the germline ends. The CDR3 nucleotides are TGTGCCAGCAGCCCGACCAACGGGATGGAAGAGACCCAGTACTTC. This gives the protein CASSPTNGMEETQYF.

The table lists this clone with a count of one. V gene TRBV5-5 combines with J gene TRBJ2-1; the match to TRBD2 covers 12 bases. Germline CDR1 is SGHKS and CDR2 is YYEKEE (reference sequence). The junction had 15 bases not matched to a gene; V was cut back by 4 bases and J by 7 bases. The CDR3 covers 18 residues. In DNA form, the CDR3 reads TGTGCCAGCAGCCGTCTAGCGGGGGGGTCCTCAGGGAAAAATGAGCAGTTCTTC. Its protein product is CASSRLAGGSSGKNEQFF.

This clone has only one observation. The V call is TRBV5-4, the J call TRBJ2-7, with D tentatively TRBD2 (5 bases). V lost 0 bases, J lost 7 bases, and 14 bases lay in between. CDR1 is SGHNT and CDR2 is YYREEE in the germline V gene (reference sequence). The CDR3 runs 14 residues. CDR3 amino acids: CASSLEVGAPEQYF. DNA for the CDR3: TGTGCCAGCAGCTTGGAGGTGGGAGCCCCGGAGCAGTACTTC.

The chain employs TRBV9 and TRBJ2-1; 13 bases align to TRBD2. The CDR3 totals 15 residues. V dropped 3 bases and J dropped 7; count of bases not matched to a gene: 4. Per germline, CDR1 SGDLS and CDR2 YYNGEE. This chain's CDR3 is CASSGTSGRGNEQFF. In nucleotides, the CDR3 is TGTGCCAGCAGCGGGACTAGCGGGAGAGGTAATGAGCAGTTCTTC. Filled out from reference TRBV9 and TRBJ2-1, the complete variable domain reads DSGVTQTPKHLITATGQRVTLRCSPRSGDLSVYWYQQSLDQGLQFLIQYYNGEERAKGNILERFSAQQFPDLHSELNLSSLELGDSALYFCASSGTSGRGNEQFFGPGTRLTVL.

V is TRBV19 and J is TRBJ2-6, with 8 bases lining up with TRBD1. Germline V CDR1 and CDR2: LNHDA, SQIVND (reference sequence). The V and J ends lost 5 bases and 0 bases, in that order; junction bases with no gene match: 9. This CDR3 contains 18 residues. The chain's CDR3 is CASSVVRDRTSGANVLTF. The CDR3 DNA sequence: TGTGCCAGTAGTGTCGTCCGGGACAGGACCTCTGGGGCCAACGTCCTGACTTTC.

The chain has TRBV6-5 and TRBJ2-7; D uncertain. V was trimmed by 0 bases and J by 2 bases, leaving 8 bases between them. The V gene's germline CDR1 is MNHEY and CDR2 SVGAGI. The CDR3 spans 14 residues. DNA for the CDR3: TGTGCCAGCAGTTACTCGGCAGAGGCCTACGAGCAGTACTTC. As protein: CASSYSAEAYEQYF.

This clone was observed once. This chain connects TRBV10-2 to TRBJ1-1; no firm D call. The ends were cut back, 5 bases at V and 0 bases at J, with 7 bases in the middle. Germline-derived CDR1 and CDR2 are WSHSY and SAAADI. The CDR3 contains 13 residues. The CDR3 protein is CASSRHMNTEAFF. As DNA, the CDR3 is TGCGCCAGCAGTAGACACATGAACACTGAAGCTTTCTTT.

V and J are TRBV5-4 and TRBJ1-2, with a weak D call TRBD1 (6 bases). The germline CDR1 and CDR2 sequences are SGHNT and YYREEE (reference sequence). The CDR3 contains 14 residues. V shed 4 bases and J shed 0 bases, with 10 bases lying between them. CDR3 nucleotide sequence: TGTGCCAGCAGCGGACAGACCACTAACTATGGCTACACCTTC. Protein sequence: CASSGQTTNYGYTF.

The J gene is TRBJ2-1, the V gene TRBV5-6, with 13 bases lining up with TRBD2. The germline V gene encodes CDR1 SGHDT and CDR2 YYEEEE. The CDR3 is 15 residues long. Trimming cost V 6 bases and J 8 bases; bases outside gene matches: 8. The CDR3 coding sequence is TGTGCCAGCACCCTAACTAGCGGGAGGGATGATGAGCAGTTCTTC. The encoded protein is CASTLTSGRDDEQFF. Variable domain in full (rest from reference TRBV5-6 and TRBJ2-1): DAGVTQSPTHLIKTRGQQVTLRCSPKSGHDTVSWYQQALGQGPQFIFQYYEEEERQRGNFPDRFSGHQFPNYSSELNVNALLLGDSALYLCASTLTSGRDDEQFFGPGTRLTVL.

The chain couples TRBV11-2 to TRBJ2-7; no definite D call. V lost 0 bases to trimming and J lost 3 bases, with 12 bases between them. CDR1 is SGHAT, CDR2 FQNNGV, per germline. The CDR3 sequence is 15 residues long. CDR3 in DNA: TGTGCCAGCAGCTTAGATATACAACAGCACTACGAGCAGTACTTC. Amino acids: CASSLDIQQHYEQYF.

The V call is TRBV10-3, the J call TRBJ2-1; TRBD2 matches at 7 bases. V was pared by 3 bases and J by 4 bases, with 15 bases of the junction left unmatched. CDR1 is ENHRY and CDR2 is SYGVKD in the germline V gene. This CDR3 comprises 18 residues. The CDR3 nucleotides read TGTGCCATCAGTGATTTTGGGGAGGAGCGGGGAATTTACAATGAGCAGTTCTTC. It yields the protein CAISDFGEERGIYNEQFF.

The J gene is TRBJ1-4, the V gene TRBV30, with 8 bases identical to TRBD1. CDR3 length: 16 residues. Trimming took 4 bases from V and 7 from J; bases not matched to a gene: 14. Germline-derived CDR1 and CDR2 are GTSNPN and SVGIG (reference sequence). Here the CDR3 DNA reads TGTGCCTGGAAAAACGCCCGAGGACAGGGTAGTGAAAAACTGTTTTTT. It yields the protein CAWKNARGQGSEKLFF.

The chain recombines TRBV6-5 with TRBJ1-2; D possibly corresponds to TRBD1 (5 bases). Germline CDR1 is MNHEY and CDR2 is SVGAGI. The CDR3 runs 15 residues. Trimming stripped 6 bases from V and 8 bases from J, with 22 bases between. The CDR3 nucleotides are TGTGCCAGCAGCAGCGGGACGGCGAGTTCAGGGGGCTACACCTTC. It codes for CASSSGTASSGGYTF.

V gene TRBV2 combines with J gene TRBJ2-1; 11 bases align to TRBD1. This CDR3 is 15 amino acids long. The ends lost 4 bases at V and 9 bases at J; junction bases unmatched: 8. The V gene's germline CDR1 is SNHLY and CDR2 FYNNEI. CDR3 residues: CASSGGDRGRGEQFF. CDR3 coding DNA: TGTGCCAGCAGTGGAGGGGACAGGGGGAGGGGTGAGCAGTTCTTC.

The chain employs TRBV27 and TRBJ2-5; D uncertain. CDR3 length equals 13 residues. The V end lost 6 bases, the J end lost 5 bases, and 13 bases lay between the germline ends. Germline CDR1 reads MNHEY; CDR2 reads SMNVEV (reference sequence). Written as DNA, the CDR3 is TGTGCCAGCAGCGTCACTCGGCGGGAGACCCAGTACTTC. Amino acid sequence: CASSVTRRETQYF.

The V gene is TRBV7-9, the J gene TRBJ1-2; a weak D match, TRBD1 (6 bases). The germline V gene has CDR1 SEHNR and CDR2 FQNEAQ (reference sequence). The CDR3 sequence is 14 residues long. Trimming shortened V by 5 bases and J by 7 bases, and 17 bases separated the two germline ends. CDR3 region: CASSTEPTGSGYTF. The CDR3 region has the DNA TGTGCCAGCAGCACGGAACCAACAGGGTCTGGCTACACCTTC.

CDR3 region: CASSPNRGRFLSTEAFF. The CDR3 DNA is TGTGCCAGCAGCCCTAACAGGGGGCGCTTCCTATCCACTGAAGCTTTCTTT. The chain uses TRBV7-9 and TRBJ1-1; 9 nucleotides match TRBD1. Germline CDR1 and CDR2: SEHNR and FQNEAQ (reference sequence). This CDR3 has 17 amino acids. V trimming: 5 bases; J trimming: 4 bases; junction bases outside the gene matches: 14.

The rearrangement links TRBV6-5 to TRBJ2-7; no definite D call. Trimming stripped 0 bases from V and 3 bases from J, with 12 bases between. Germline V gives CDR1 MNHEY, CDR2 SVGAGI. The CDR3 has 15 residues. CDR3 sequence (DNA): TGTGCCAGCAGTTACTCGATCGCCGGGTACTACGAGCAGTACTTC. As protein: CASSYSIAGYYEQYF.

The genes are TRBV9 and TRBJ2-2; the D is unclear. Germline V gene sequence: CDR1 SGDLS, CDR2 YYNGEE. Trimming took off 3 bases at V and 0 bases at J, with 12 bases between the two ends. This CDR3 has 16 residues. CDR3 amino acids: CASSGLGSPNTGELFF. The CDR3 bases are TGTGCCAGCAGCGGCTTGGGCTCACCGAACACCGGGGAGCTGTTTTTT.

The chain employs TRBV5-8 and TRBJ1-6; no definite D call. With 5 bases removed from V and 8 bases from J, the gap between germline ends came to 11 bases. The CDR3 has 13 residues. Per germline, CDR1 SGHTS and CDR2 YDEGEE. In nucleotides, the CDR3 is TGTGCCAGCAGTTCGATTGGAGATTCACCCCTCCACTTT. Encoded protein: CASSSIGDSPLHF.

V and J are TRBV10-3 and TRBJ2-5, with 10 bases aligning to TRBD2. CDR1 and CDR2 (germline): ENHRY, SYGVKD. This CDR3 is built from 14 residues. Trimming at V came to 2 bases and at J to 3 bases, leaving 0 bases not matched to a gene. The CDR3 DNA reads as TGTGCCATCAGTGAGACTAGCGGGGAAGAGACCCAGTACTTC. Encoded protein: CAISETSGEETQYF.

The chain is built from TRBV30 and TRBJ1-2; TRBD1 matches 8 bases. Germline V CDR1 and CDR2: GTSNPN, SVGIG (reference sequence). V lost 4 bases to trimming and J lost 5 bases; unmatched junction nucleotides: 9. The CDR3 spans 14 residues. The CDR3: CAWTQDRVNYGYTF. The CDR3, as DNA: TGTGCCTGGACCCAGGACAGGGTCAATTATGGCTACACCTTC.

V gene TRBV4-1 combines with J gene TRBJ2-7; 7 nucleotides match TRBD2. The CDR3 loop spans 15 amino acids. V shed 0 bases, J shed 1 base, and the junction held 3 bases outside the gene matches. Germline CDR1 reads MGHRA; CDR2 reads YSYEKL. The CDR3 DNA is TGCGCCAGCAGCCAAGAAGCGGGGCGATCCTACGAGCAGTACTTC. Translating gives CASSQEAGRSYEQYF.

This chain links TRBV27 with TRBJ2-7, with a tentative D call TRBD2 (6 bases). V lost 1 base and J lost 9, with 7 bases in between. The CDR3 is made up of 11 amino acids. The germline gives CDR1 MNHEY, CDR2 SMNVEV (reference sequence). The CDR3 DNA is TGTGCCAGCAGTTTATTCGGGAGGCAGTACTTC. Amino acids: CASSLFGRQYF.

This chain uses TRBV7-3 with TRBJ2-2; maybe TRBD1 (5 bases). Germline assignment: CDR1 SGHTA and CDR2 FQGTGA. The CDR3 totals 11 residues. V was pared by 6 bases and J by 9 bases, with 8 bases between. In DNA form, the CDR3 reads TGTGCCAGCAGACAGGAACGGGAGCTGTTTTTT. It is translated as CASRQERELFF.

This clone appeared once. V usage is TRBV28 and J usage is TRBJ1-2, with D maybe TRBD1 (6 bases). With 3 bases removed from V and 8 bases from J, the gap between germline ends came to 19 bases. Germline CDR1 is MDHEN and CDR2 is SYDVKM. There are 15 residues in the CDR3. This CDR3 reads CASSLLYGGRRGYTF. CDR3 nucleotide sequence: TGTGCCAGCAGTTTGCTGTACGGGGGGCGTAGGGGCTACACCTTC.